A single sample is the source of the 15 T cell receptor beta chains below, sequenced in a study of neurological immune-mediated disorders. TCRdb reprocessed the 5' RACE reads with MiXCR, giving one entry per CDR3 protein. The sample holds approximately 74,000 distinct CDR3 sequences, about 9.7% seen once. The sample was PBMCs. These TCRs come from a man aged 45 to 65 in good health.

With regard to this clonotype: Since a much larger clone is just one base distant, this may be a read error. CDR3 protein: CASSNRQGAYEQYF. CDR3 nucleotide sequence: TGCGCCAGCAGCAATCGACAGGGGGCCTACGAGCAGTACTTC. The chain employs TRBV5-1 and TRBJ2-7, with TRBD1 identical over 9 bases. After removal of 4 bases from V and 2 bases from J, the junction contained 4 bases not matched to a gene. CDR1 is SGHRS and CDR2 is YFSETQ in the germline V gene. The CDR3 is 14 amino acids.

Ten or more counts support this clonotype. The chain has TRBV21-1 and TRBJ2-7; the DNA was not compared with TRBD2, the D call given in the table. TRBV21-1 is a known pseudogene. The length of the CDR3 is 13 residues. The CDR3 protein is CASSGRDGYEQYF. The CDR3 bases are TGTGCCAGCAGCGGGCGGGATGGCTACGAGCAGTACTTC.

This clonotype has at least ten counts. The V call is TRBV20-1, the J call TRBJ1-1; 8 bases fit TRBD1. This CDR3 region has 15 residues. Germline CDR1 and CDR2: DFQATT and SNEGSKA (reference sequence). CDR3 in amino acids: CSAQGAGGWDTEAFF. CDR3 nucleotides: TGCAGCGCTCAGGGAGCAGGGGGCTGGGACACTGAAGCTTTCTTT.

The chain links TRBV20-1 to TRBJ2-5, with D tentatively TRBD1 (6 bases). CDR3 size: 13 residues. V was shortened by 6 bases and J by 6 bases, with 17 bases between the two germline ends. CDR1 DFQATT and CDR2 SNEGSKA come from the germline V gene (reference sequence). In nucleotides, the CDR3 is TGCAGTGCGGCGGGTAGAGGGGGTAAGACCCAGTACTTC. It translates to CSAAGRGGKTQYF.

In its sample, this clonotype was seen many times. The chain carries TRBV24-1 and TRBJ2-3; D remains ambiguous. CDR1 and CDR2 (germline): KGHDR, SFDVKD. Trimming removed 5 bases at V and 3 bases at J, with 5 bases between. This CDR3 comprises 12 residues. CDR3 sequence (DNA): TGTGCCACCAGTGTGAGGACAGATACGCAGTATTTT. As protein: CATSVRTDTQYF.

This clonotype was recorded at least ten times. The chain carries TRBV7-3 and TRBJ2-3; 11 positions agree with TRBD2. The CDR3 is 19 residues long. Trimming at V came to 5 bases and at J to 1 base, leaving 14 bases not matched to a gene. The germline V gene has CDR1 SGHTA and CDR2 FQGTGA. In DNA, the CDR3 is TGTGCCAGCAGCCGAGGGGTAGCGGGGGGGCGTGAGGGCACAGATACGCAGTATTTT. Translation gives CASSRGVAGGREGTDTQYF. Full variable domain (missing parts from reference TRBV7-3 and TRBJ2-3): GAGVSQTPSNKVTEKGKYVELRCDPISGHTALYWYRQSLGQGPEFLIYFQGTGAADDSGLPNDRFFAVRPEGSVSTLKIQRTERGDSAVYLCASSRGVAGGREGTDTQYFGPGTRLTVL.

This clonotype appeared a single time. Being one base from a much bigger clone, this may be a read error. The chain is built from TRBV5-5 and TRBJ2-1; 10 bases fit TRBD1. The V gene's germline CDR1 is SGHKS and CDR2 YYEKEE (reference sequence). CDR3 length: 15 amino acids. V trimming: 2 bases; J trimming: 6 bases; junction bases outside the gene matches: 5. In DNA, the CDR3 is TGTGCCAGCAGCTTCGGGACAGGGGTCCTCAATGAGCAGTTCTTC. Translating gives CASSFGTGVLNEQFF.

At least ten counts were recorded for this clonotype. CDR3 amino acids: CSARVHGTYNQPQHF. In nucleotides, the CDR3 is TGCAGTGCTAGAGTCCACGGGACCTACAATCAGCCCCAGCATTTT. V gene TRBV20-1 combines with J gene TRBJ1-5; possibly TRBD1 for D (5 bases). From germline, CDR1 is DFQATT and CDR2 SNEGSKA (reference sequence). The length of the CDR3 is 15 residues. Deletions cut 1 base from V and 3 bases from J, with 13 bases between.

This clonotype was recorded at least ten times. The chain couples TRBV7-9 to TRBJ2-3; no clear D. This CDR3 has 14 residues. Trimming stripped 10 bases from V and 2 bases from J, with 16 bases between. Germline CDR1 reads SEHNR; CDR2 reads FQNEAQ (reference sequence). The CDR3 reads CAKNELMLTDTQYF. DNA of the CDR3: TGTGCCAAGAACGAGCTGATGCTCACAGATACGCAGTATTTT.

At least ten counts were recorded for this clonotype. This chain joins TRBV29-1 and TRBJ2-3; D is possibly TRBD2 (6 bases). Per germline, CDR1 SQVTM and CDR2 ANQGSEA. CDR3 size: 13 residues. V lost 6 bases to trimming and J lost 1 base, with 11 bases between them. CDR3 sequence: CSVLPSGTDTQYF. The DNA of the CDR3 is TGCAGCGTCCTCCCTAGCGGCACAGATACGCAGTATTTT.

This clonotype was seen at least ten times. CDR3 DNA: TGCAGCGTTGCAGAGAATAGCAGCGAGCAGTACTTC. Its translation is CSVAENSSEQYF. The rearrangement uses TRBV29-1 and TRBJ2-7; D not certain. Trimming removed 4 bases from V and 6 bases from J, with 13 bases in between. Germline V lookup: CDR1 SQVTM, CDR2 ANQGSEA. The CDR3 runs 12 residues.

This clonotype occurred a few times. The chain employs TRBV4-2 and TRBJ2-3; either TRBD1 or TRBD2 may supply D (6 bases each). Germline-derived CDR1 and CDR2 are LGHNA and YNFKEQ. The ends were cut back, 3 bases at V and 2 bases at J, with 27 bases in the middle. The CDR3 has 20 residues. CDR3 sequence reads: CASSQGVGGVGAGHTDTQYF. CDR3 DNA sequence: TGTGCCAGCAGCCAGGGGGTGGGCGGGGTGGGGGCGGGGCACACAGATACGCAGTATTTT.

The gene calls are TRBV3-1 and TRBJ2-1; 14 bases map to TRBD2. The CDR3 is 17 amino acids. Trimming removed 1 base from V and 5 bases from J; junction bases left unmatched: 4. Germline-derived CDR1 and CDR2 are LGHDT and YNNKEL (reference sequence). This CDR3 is CASSQATSGRAHNEQFF. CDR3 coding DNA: TGTGCCAGCAGCCAAGCGACTAGCGGGAGGGCCCACAATGAGCAGTTCTTC.

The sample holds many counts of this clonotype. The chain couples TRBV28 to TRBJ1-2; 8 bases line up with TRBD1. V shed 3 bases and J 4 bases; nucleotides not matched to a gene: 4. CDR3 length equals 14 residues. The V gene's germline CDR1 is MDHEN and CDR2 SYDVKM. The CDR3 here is CASSLDRVVYGYTF. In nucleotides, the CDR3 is TGTGCCAGCAGTTTGGACAGGGTGGTCTATGGCTACACCTTC.

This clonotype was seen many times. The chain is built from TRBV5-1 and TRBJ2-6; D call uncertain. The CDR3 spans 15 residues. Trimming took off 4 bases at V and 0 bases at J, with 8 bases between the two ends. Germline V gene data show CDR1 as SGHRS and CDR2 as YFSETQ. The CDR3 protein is CASSDDNSGANVLTF. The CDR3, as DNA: TGCGCCAGCAGCGACGACAACTCTGGGGCCAACGTCCTGACTTTC.